This TCR beta chain was retrieved from a study of CD8 T cells in ankylosing spondylitis. Comment on this clonotype: As yet, its antigen is unknown.

Points from the study as a whole: The study identified a TCR beta motif of seven or eight highly homologous variants that appeared characteristic of ankylosing spondylitis blood.

Using its own MiXCR run on the 5' RACE reads, TCRdb lists one record per CDR3 protein. The sample includes fewer than 750,000 distinct CDR3 sequences, 19% seen only once; the top ten take under 20%. The source of this sequence is a male donor with ankylosing spondylitis. Sequenced sample: blood, either unsorted or a sorted T cell fraction (not recorded which).

In DNA, the CDR3 is TGCGCCAGCAGCCAGACGGACAGGGCGCGTGGCACCGGGGAGCTGTTTTTT. Protein sequence: CASSQTDRARGTGELFF. The rearrangement links TRBV4-1 to TRBJ2-2; 8 bases align to TRBD1. Germline values: CDR1 MGHRA, CDR2 YSYEKL. The CDR3 is made up of 17 amino acids. With 3 bases clipped from V and 4 bases from J, the junction kept 10 bases outside the gene matches.